Reported below is one TCR beta chain. Its antigen remains undetermined. No qualities accompany the bases; no much larger clone lies one base away. V is trimmed back by 2 bases and J by 7 bases, and the junction contains 4 bases that no gene match accounts for. Based on the germline V gene, the CDR1 and CDR2 sequences are MDHEN and SYDVKM. The CDR3 starts with the cysteine, ends with the phenylalanine, and has 15 residues. The kept DNA is CDR3 alone, 45 bases in frame from the first base. The method behind the library was the immunoSEQ multiplex PCR assay. TCRdb took over this immuneACCESS table, retaining in-frame rearrangements with V and J assigned. Such tables are incomplete; in checked studies, under half of the missing clones stem from an unresolved V gene, and the remainder is unexplained. This sample comprises over 40,000 clones, approximately 89% of them detected only once. The ten largest account for approximately 5.3% of the sample.

This sample was included in a study of T cell changes during pregnancy in multiple sclerosis (dated by TCRdb to the late 2010s). A note on the overall study: In women with multiple sclerosis, the researchers looked at how the T cell repertoire shifted as pregnancy progressed.

Sequencing used peripheral blood, obtained in the first trimester of pregnancy. Recombination joined TRBV28 with TRBJ1-6; 8 bases in the junction line up with TRBD1. The receptor was derived from a female donor in good health, enrolled as a control in a pregnancy study. The CDR3 is CASSLVDRDNSPLHF. The DNA reads TGTGCCAGCAGTTTAGTGGACAGGGACAATTCACCCCTCCACTTT.